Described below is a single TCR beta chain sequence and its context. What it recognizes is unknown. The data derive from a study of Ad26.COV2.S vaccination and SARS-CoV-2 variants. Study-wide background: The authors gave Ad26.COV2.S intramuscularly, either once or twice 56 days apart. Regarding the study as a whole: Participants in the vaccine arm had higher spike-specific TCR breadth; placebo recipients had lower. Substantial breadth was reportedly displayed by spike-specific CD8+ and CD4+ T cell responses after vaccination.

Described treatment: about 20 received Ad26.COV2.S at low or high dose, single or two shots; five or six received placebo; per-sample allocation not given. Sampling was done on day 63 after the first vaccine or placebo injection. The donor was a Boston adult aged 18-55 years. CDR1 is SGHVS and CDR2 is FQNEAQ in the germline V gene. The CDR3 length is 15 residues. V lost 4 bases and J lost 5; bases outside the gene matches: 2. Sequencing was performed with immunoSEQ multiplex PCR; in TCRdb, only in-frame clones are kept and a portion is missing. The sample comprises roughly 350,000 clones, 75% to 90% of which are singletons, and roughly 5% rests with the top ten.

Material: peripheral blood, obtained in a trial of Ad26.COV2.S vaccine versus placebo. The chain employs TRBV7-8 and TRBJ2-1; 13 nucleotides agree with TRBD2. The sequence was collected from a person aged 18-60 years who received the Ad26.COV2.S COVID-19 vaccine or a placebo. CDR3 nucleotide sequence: TGTGCCAGCAGCTCAGGACTAGCGGGGGACAATGAGCAGTTCTTC. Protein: CASSSGLAGDNEQFF.